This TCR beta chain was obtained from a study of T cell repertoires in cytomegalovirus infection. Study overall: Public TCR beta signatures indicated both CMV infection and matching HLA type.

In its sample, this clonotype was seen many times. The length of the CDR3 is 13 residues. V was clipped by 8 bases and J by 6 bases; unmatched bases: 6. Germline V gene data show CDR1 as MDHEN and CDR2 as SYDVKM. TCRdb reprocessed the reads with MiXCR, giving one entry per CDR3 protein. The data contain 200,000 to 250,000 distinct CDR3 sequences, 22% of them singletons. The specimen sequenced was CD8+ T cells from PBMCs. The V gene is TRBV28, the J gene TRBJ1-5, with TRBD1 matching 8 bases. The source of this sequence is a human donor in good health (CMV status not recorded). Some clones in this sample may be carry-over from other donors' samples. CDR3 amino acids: CASWGTGAQPQHF. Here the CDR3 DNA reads TGTGCCAGCTGGGGGACAGGAGCTCAGCCCCAGCATTTT.